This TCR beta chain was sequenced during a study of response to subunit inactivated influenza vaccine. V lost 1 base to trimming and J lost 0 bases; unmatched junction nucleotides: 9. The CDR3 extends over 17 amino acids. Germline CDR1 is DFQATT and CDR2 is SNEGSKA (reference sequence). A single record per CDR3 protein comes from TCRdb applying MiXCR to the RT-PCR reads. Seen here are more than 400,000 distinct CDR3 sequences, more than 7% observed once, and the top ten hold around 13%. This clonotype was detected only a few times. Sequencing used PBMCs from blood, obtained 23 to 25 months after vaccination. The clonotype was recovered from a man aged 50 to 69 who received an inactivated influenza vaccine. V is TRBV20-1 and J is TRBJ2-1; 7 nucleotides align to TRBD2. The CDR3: CSARGVAGGSSYNEQFF. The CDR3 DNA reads TGCAGTGCTAGAGGTGTAGCGGGTGGGAGCTCCTACAATGAGCAGTTCTTC.